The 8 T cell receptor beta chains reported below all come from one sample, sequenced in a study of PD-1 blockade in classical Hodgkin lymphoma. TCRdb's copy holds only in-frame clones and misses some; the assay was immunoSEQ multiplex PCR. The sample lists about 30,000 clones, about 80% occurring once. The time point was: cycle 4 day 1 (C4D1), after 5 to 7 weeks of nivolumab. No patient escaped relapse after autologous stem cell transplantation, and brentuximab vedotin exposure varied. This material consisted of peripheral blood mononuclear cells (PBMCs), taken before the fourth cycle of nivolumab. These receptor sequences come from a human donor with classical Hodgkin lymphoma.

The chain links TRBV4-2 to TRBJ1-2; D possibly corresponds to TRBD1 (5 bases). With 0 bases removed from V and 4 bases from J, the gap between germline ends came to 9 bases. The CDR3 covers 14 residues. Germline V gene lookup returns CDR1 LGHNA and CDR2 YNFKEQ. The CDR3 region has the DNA TGTGCCAGCAGCCAAGAATTAACAGGCTATGGCTACACCTTC. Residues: CASSQELTGYGYTF.

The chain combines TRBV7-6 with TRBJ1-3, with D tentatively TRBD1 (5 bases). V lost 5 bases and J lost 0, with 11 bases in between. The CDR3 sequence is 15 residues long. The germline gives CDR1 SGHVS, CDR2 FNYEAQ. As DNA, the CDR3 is TGTGCCAGCAGCCTACAGGATACCTCTGGAAACACCATATATTTT. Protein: CASSLQDTSGNTIYF.

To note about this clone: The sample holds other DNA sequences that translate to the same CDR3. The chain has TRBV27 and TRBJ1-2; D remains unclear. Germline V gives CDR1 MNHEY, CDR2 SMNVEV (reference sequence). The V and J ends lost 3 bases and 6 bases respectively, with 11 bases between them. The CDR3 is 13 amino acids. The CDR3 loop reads CASSFGEGDGYTF. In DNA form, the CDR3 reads TGTGCCAGCAGTTTTGGGGAGGGCGATGGCTACACCTTC.

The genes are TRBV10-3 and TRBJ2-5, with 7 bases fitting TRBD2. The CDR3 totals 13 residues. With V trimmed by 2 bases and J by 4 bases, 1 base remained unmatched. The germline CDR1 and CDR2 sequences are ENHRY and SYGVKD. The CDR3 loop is CAISEASGETQYF. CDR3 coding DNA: TGTGCCATCAGTGAGGCTAGCGGAGAGACCCAGTACTTC.

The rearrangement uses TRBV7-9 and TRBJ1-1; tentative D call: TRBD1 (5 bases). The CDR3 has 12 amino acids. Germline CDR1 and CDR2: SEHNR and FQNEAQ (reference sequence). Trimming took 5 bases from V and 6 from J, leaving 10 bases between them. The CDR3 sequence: CASSADSSEAFF. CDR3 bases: TGTGCCAGCAGCGCCGACAGCTCTGAAGCTTTCTTT.

The CDR3 coding sequence is TGCAGCGTTGATAATGGTAACTATGGCTACACCTTC. The encoded protein is CSVDNGNYGYTF. The chain has TRBV29-1 and TRBJ1-2; D remains unclear. This CDR3 has 12 amino acids. From germline, CDR1 is SQVTM and CDR2 ANQGSEA. Trimming took off 3 bases at V and 1 base at J, with 6 bases between the two ends. Using reference TRBV29-1 and TRBJ1-2 for the parts outside the CDR3, the full variable domain is SAVISQKPSRDICQRGTSLTIQCQVDSQVTMMFWYRQQPGQSLTLIATANQGSEATYESGFVIDKFPISRPNLTFSTLTVSNMSPEDSSIYLCSVDNGNYGYTFGSGTRLTVV.

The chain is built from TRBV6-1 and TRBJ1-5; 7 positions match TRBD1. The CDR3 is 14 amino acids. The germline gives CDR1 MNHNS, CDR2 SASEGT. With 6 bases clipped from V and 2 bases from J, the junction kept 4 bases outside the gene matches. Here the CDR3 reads CASSGTGGNQPQHF. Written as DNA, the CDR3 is TGTGCCAGCAGCGGTACAGGGGGCAATCAGCCCCAGCATTTT.

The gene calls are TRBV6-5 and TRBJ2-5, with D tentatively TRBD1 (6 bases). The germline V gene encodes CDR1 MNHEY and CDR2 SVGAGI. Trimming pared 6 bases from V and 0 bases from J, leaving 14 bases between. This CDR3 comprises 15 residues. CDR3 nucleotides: TGTGCCAGCAGCACCGGACAGATGTACCAAGAGACCCAGTACTTC. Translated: CASSTGQMYQETQYF.